Sequencing of this T cell receptor beta chain was carried out in a study of shared clonotypes between healthy human individuals. Study as a whole: Donor ages ranged 18 to 49 years: a couple of women, a few men.

V was pared by 3 bases and J by 5 bases, with 17 bases between. CDR1 and CDR2 from the germline V gene are LNHDA and SQIVND (reference sequence). This CDR3 region has 15 residues. A remark on this clone: Its antigen is still unknown.

The study's findings and limits: Investigators expected sequencing depth to affect clonotype sharing among donors. Apart from blood, nothing was sampled; tissue repertoires likely differ.

Assay execution proceeded at the deep level. Repertoires were generated with immunoSEQ multiplex PCR, while TCRdb's copy carries only in-frame clones and drops some. The sample contains about 510,000 clones, roughly 79% of which appear only once. The specimen sequenced was PBMCs. This receptor was taken from a woman in her thirties or forties in good health. Some clones in this sample may be carry-over from other donors' samples. The genes are TRBV19 and TRBJ2-7; D is unclear. The CDR3, as DNA: TGTGCCAGTAGTATCGGCGGAGCAGTCCCCCACGAGCAGTACTTC. Its translation: CASSIGGAVPHEQYF.